A selection of T cell receptor beta chains follows, all from one sample in a study of T-cell reconstitution after alpha-beta-depleted transplantation in children. TCRdb re-called the PCR reads with MiXCR, one entry per CDR3 protein. Of about 980,000 distinct CDR3 sequences in the sample, around 30% were seen once. The source was PBMCs, mostly from graft donor cells, collected 360 days after TCRalphabeta/CD19-depleted stem cell transplant. Receptors originate from a boy in the first two years of life who had a stem cell transplant for SCID, so the T cells may come from the graft donor. Each CDR3 is given with its conserved first and last residue.

J gene: TRBJ1-1; V gene: TRBV20-1; CDR3 protein: CSARVARVNTEAFF
J gene: TRBJ1-1; V gene: TRBV3-1; CDR3 protein: CASSQDLGLLGTEAFF
J gene: TRBJ2-1; V gene: TRBV7-2; CDR3 protein: CASSLAAGYGVEQFF
J gene: TRBJ2-3; V gene: TRBV28; CDR3 protein: CASSMARFTDTQYF
J gene: TRBJ2-2; V gene: TRBV7-2; CDR3 protein: CASSLMGRWTGELFF
J gene: TRBJ2-1; V gene: TRBV7-9; CDR3 protein: CASSFPVLTGMNNEQFF
J gene: TRBJ2-7; V gene: TRBV20-1; CDR3 protein: CSARESQGLSYEQYF
J gene: TRBJ1-2; V gene: TRBV29-1; CDR3 protein: CSVGVGQGGYGYTF
J gene: TRBJ2-5; V gene: TRBV20-1; CDR3 protein: CSAPKGGLLQETQYF
J gene: TRBJ2-3; V gene: TRBV27; CDR3 protein: CASSKPGALSTDTQYF
J gene: TRBJ2-3; V gene: TRBV5-1; CDR3 protein: CASSLKARGVTDTQYF
J gene: TRBJ1-1; V gene: TRBV20-1; CDR3 protein: CSARDRVLMNTEAFF